This is a list of T cell receptor beta chains from one sample in a study of blood T cell repertoires in COVID-19. Repertoires were generated with immunoSEQ multiplex PCR, while TCRdb's copy carries only in-frame clones and drops some. The sample includes fewer than 400,000 clones, approximately 88% of them seen just once. Sequencing used PBMCs or T cells enriched from blood (not recorded which). Receptor source: a man aged 55 to 70 who had recovered from COVID-19. The CDR3 runs from the conserved cysteine through the conserved F or W. Fields, in order: V gene, J gene, D gene, clone size, CDR3 protein, CDR3 DNA. A D gene is named only where the DNA matches it firmly. Size is stated for part of the rows, as once, few or many counts, or as a class when the clone is expanded.

v_call: TRBV29-1
j_call: TRBJ2-1
d_call: -
clone_size: -
cdr3_aa: CSVEDRHLSSYNEQFF
cdr3_nt: TGCAGCGTTGAAGACAGGCATTTAAGCTCCTACAATGAGCAGTTCTTC

v_call: TRBV21-1
j_call: TRBJ2-7
d_call: -
clone_size: -
cdr3_aa: CASSENRVTPYEQYF
cdr3_nt: TGTGCCAGCAGCGAAAACAGGGTAACACCCTACGAGCAGTACTTC

v_call: TRBV5-1
j_call: TRBJ2-7
d_call: TRBD1
clone_size: -
cdr3_aa: CASSEIGGSYEQYF
cdr3_nt: TGCGCCAGCAGTGAGATAGGGGGCAGCTACGAGCAGTACTTC

v_call: TRBV5-1
j_call: TRBJ1-6
d_call: -
clone_size: many
cdr3_aa: CASSLGGLGPESPLHF
cdr3_nt: TGCGCCAGCAGCTTGGGAGGGTTGGGTCCGGAGTCACCCCTCCACTTT

v_call: TRBV10-2
j_call: TRBJ1-1
d_call: TRBD1
clone_size: -
cdr3_aa: CASSESKGTGGRAFF
cdr3_nt: TGCGCCAGCAGTGAGTCAAAGGGGACAGGGGGGCGAGCTTTCTTT

v_call: TRBV5-1
j_call: TRBJ2-7
d_call: TRBD2
clone_size: -
cdr3_aa: CASSFLAGSDYEQYF
cdr3_nt: TGCGCCAGCAGCTTTTTAGCGGGGTCGGACTACGAGCAGTACTTC

v_call: TRBV6-2/TRBV6-3
j_call: TRBJ2-2
d_call: TRBD1
clone_size: once
cdr3_aa: CASSSIGTGDTGELFF
cdr3_nt: TGTGCCAGCAGCTCTATCGGGACAGGGGACACCGGGGAGCTGTTTTTT

v_call: TRBV28
j_call: TRBJ1-6
d_call: -
clone_size: -
cdr3_aa: CASSPTWAGGRTPLHF
cdr3_nt: TGTGCCAGCAGTCCAACCTGGGCGGGGGGGCGGACACCCCTCCACTTT

v_call: TRBV6-5
j_call: TRBJ1-1
d_call: -
clone_size: -
cdr3_aa: CASREGGLYTEAFF
cdr3_nt: TGTGCCAGCAGGGAGGGGGGACTATACACTGAAGCTTTCTTT

v_call: TRBV25-1
j_call: TRBJ2-2
d_call: TRBD2
clone_size: -
cdr3_aa: CASSGKLAGGTGELFF
cdr3_nt: TGTGCCAGCAGTGGGAAACTAGCGGGAGGCACCGGGGAGCTGTTTTTT

v_call: TRBV27
j_call: TRBJ2-6
d_call: TRBD2
clone_size: -
cdr3_aa: CASSLSPLVTSGGSGANVLTF
cdr3_nt: TGTGCCAGCAGTTTATCTCCCTTGGTGACTAGCGGGGGCTCTGGGGCCAACGTCCTGACTTTC

v_call: TRBV25-1
j_call: TRBJ1-2
d_call: -
clone_size: -
cdr3_aa: CASSESHGYTF
cdr3_nt: TGTGCCAGCAGTGAATCTCATGGCTACACCTTC

v_call: TRBV11-3
j_call: TRBJ2-7
d_call: -
clone_size: once
cdr3_aa: CASSPRWGVEQYF
cdr3_nt: TGTGCCAGCAGTCCAAGGTGGGGGGTCGAGCAGTACTTC

v_call: TRBV19
j_call: TRBJ1-1
d_call: TRBD1
clone_size: -
cdr3_aa: CASSIPGQGKAEAFF
cdr3_nt: TGTGCCAGTAGTATTCCGGGACAGGGGAAGGCTGAAGCTTTCTTT

v_call: TRBV4-2
j_call: TRBJ2-1
d_call: -
clone_size: -
cdr3_aa: CASSQDLVAREQFF
cdr3_nt: TGTGCCAGCAGCCAAGATCTTGTAGCGCGGGAGCAGTTCTTC

v_call: TRBV4-1
j_call: TRBJ1-4
d_call: TRBD1
clone_size: few
cdr3_aa: CASSHQRTGVEKLFF
cdr3_nt: TGCGCCAGCAGCCACCAAAGGACAGGGGTTGAAAAACTGTTTTTT

v_call: TRBV21-1
j_call: TRBJ2-7
d_call: -
clone_size: -
cdr3_aa: CASREWIGGPGLASPYEQYF
cdr3_nt: TGTGCCAGCAGGGAATGGATTGGGGGACCGGGACTAGCTTCGCCCTACGAGCAGTACTTC

v_call: TRBV29-1
j_call: TRBJ2-7
d_call: TRBD2
clone_size: -
cdr3_aa: CSVEGLAGIDEQYF
cdr3_nt: TGCAGCGTTGAGGGACTAGCGGGAATCGACGAGCAGTACTTC

v_call: TRBV10-1
j_call: TRBJ2-1
d_call: -
clone_size: -
cdr3_aa: CASSESRFPSSYNEQFF
cdr3_nt: TGCGCCAGCAGTGAGTCGCGGTTTCCAAGCTCCTACAATGAGCAGTTCTTC

v_call: TRBV2
j_call: TRBJ2-7
d_call: TRBD1
clone_size: once
cdr3_aa: CASSGTGDEQYF
cdr3_nt: TGTGCCAGCAGTGGGACAGGGGACGAGCAGTACTTC

v_call: TRBV2
j_call: TRBJ2-7
d_call: TRBD2
clone_size: once
cdr3_aa: CASSGTSGFGLEQYF
cdr3_nt: TGTGCCAGCAGCGGGACTAGCGGGTTTGGGCTCGAGCAGTACTTC

v_call: TRBV18
j_call: TRBJ2-1
d_call: -
clone_size: -
cdr3_aa: CASSPWDIGEQFF
cdr3_nt: TGTGCCAGCTCACCGTGGGACATTGGTGAGCAGTTCTTC

v_call: TRBV2
j_call: TRBJ1-2
d_call: TRBD1
clone_size: -
cdr3_aa: CASSRTGVGYTF
cdr3_nt: TGTGCCAGCAGTCGGACAGGGGTGGGCTACACCTTC

v_call: TRBV7-6
j_call: TRBJ1-2
d_call: -
clone_size: -
cdr3_aa: CASSPQGTNGYTF
cdr3_nt: TGTGCCAGCAGCCCACAGGGTACTAATGGCTACACCTTC

v_call: TRBV28
j_call: TRBJ1-2
d_call: TRBD1
clone_size: -
cdr3_aa: CASSSGQGDSGYTF
cdr3_nt: TGTGCCAGCAGTTCCGGACAGGGGGATTCCGGCTACACCTTC

v_call: TRBV29-1
j_call: TRBJ1-3
d_call: -
clone_size: -
cdr3_aa: CSVRGQISGNTIYF
cdr3_nt: TGCAGCGTACGAGGACAGATCTCTGGAAACACCATATATTTT

v_call: TRBV4-3
j_call: TRBJ1-6
d_call: TRBD1
clone_size: -
cdr3_aa: CASSQGGRGDYNSPLHF
cdr3_nt: TGCGCCAGCAGCCAAGGGGGCAGGGGGGATTATAATTCACCCCTCCACTTT

v_call: TRBV2
j_call: TRBJ1-1
d_call: -
clone_size: -
cdr3_aa: CASSVDSNTEAFF
cdr3_nt: TGTGCCAGCAGTGTTGACAGTAACACTGAAGCTTTCTTT

v_call: TRBV5-1
j_call: TRBJ1-2
d_call: TRBD1
clone_size: -
cdr3_aa: CASSFRGLDGYTF
cdr3_nt: TGCGCCAGCAGCTTCAGGGGGTTGGATGGCTACACCTTC

v_call: TRBV5-1
j_call: TRBJ2-7
d_call: TRBD1
clone_size: -
cdr3_aa: CASSLGQGFEQYF
cdr3_nt: TGCGCCAGCAGCTTGGGACAGGGTTTCGAGCAGTACTTC

v_call: TRBV4-2
j_call: TRBJ2-5
d_call: TRBD2
clone_size: -
cdr3_aa: CASSPPASGEYQETQYF
cdr3_nt: TGTGCCAGCAGCCCCCCTGCGAGCGGGGAGTACCAAGAGACCCAGTACTTC

v_call: TRBV6-5
j_call: TRBJ2-7
d_call: TRBD1
clone_size: -
cdr3_aa: CASLRQGAPTYEQYF
cdr3_nt: TGTGCCAGCCTGCGGCAGGGGGCCCCTACCTACGAGCAGTACTTC

v_call: TRBV2
j_call: TRBJ2-5
d_call: TRBD2
clone_size: -
cdr3_aa: CASSATSGRWETQYF
cdr3_nt: TGTGCCAGCAGTGCTACTAGCGGGAGGTGGGAGACCCAGTACTTC

v_call: TRBV7-3
j_call: TRBJ2-7
d_call: TRBD2
clone_size: -
cdr3_aa: CASSLSLAGVEEQYF
cdr3_nt: TGTGCCAGCAGCTTAAGTCTAGCGGGAGTGGAGGAGCAGTACTTC

v_call: TRBV6-4
j_call: TRBJ1-6
d_call: -
clone_size: -
cdr3_aa: CASSERGGSPLHF
cdr3_nt: TGTGCCAGCAGTGAAAGGGGGGGCTCACCCCTCCACTTT

v_call: TRBV7-6
j_call: TRBJ2-5
d_call: -
clone_size: -
cdr3_aa: CASSLRQRQVEETQYF
cdr3_nt: TGTGCCAGCAGCTTAAGGCAGCGACAGGTGGAAGAGACCCAGTACTTC